This TCR beta chain was observed in a study of blood T cell repertoires in COVID-19. Study as a whole: The study drew acute and convalescent COVID-19 samples from the United States, Italy and Spain. In each case, the material was cDNA or gDNA derived from T cells, B-cell-depleted T cells, or PBMCs.

Participants came from roughly 23 US areas, aged roughly 18 to 89 years. Here immunoSEQ multiplex PCR was the method, and the copy in TCRdb shows in-frame clones only, minus some. The sample yields about 160,000 clones, more than 65% seen once. Germline V CDR1 and CDR2: SNHLY, FYNNEI. Trimming shortened V by 4 bases and J by 1 base, and 7 bases separated the two germline ends. This CDR3 has 13 residues. The sequenced material came from PBMCs or T cells enriched from blood (not recorded which). The receptor was isolated from a middle-aged woman with acute COVID-19. This chain links TRBV2 with TRBJ1-1; D remains unclear. As DNA, the CDR3 is TGTGCCAGCAGTGCCCCGGGGAACACTGAAGCTTTCTTT. This codes for CASSAPGNTEAFF.